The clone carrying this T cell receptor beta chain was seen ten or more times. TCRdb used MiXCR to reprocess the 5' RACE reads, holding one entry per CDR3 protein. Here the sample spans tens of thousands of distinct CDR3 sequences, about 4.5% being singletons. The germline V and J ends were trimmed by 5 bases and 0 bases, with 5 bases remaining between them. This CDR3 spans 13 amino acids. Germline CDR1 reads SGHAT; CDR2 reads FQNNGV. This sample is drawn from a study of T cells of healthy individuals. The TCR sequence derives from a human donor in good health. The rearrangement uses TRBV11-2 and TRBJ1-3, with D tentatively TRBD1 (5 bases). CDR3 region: CASSRGSGNTIYF. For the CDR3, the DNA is TGTGCCAGCAGCAGGGGCTCTGGAAACACCATATATTTT.